This T cell receptor beta chain derives from a study of T cells expressing NK-cell markers. Study results and caveats: The leading position in the CD3+CD56-NKG2C+ fraction of several donors also went to these clonotypes.

About this clonotype itself: Its antigen is currently unknown.

TCRdb reprocessed the 5' RACE reads and keeps a single row for each CDR3 protein, giving no DNA. This sample's table has about 260,000 distinct CDR3 sequences. There are 18 residues in the CDR3. In germline, CDR1 is SGHAT, CDR2 FQNNGV. The chain couples TRBV11-2 to TRBJ2-3; TCRdb's D gene call, TRBD1, goes unchecked for lack of DNA. The material sequenced was blood T cells: a sorted CD56 or NKG2C T cell subset, CD4+ or CD8+ T cells, or bulk PBMC T cells (not recorded which). The clonotype was recovered from a woman aged 18-70 years in good health. The CDR3 spells CASSHMGWGRGSTDTQYF.